This T cell receptor beta chain was sequenced in a study of memory CD4+ T cells and cytomegalovirus serostatus. Across the whole study: Of the healthy Belgian adults, several were CMV seropositive and 20 to 25 seronegative. Study outcomes and limitations: The CMV-associated TCR signature appears largely within the CD4+ memory repertoire.

Of note for this clone: Antigen specificity is unknown.

In the original processing: After removing out-of-frame reads, around 2,100,000 distinct TCRbeta sequences remained. Here immunoSEQ multiplex PCR was the method, and the copy in TCRdb shows in-frame clones only, minus some. V and J calls and clone size come straight from that table; D and trimming were deduced from the DNA. Of over 40,000 clones in the sample, 75% to 85% were seen once. Germline CDR1 reads LNHNV; CDR2 reads YYDKDF (reference sequence). The V gene end was trimmed by 0 bases and the J gene end by 0 bases; junction bases not matched to a gene: 12. CDR3 length equals 19 residues. The sort gate was single viable CD3+CD4+CD8-CD45RO+ cells for memory CD4+ T cells. Serostatus was set by detecting CMV pp150, pp28, p38, p52 IgG.

J is TRBJ2-7 and V is TRBV15, with 9 bases that match TRBD1. The sequencing sample was made of memory CD4+ T cells from blood. The TCR sequence derives from an adult in good health and CMV-seronegative. The CDR3 region has the DNA TGTGCCACCAGCAGAGATAAGGCGGGGGACAGGGTAAACTCCTACGAGCAGTACTTC. Translation gives CATSRDKAGDRVNSYEQYF.